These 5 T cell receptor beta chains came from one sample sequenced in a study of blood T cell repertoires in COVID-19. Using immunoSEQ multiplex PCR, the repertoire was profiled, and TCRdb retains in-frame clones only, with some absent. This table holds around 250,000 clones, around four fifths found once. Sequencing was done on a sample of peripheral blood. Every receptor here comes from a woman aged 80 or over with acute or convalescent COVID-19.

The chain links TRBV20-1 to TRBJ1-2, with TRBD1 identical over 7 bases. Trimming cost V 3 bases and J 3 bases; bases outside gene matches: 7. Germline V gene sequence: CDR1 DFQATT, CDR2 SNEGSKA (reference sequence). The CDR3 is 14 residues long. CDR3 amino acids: CSASSDRVDYGYTF. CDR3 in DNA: TGCAGTGCTAGTTCTGACAGGGTGGACTATGGCTACACCTTC.

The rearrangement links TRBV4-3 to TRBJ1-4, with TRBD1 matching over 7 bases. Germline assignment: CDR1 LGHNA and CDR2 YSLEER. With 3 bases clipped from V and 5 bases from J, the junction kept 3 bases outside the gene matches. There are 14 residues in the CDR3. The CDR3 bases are TGCGCCAGCAGCCAGAGGGGGCGGAATGAAAAACTGTTTTTT. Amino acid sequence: CASSQRGRNEKLFF.

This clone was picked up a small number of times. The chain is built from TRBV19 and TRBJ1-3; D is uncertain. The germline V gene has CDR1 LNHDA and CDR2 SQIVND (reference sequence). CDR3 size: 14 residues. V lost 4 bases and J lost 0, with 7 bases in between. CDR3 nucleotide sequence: TGTGCCAGTAGTACGGGGAGCTCTGGAAACACCATATATTTT. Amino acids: CASSTGSSGNTIYF.

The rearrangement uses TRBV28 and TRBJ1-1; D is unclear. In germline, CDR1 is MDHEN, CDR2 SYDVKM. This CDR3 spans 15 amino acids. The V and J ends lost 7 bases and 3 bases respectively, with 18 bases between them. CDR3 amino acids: CASNSARWADTEAFF. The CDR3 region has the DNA TGTGCCAGCAACTCAGCCCGATGGGCCGACACTGAAGCTTTCTTT.

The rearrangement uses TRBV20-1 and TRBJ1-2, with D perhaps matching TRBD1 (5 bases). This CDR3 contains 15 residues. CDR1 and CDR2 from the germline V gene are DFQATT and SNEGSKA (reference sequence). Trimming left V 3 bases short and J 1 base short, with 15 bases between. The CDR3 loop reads CSASPPGLGNYGYTF. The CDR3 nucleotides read TGCAGTGCTAGTCCTCCAGGGTTAGGTAACTATGGCTACACCTTC.